This T cell receptor beta chain derives from a study of cytomegalovirus exposure and HLA in healthy donors. The overall study: From HLA-typed donors, an early data release held roughly 89 million unique TCRs. Points from the study as a whole: Confirmation in vitro established that three CMV-associated chains were specific for CMV antigens. A later analysis linked 15,000 to 20,000 TCR beta sequences to HLA alleles at 0.05 false discovery rate.

CDR3 length: 14 amino acids. Germline V gene data show CDR1 as SNHLY and CDR2 as FYNNEI. V lost 4 bases, J lost 9 bases, and 19 bases lay in between. PCR used 60 Vbeta primers and 13 Jbeta primers. TCRdb keeps only in-frame clones here, not all; method: immunoSEQ multiplex PCR. The table includes over 85,000 clones, approximately 87% detected once. Comment on this clone: Its specificity is unknown.

The gene calls are TRBV2 and TRBJ2-7; D might be TRBD2 (5 bases). This TCR came from a man aged 40-55 years in good health and CMV-seronegative. The sequenced material came from PBMCs. CDR3 sequence reads: CASSVKRYLFWQYF. DNA of the CDR3: TGTGCCAGCAGTGTTAAGCGGTACCTATTTTGGCAGTACTTC.